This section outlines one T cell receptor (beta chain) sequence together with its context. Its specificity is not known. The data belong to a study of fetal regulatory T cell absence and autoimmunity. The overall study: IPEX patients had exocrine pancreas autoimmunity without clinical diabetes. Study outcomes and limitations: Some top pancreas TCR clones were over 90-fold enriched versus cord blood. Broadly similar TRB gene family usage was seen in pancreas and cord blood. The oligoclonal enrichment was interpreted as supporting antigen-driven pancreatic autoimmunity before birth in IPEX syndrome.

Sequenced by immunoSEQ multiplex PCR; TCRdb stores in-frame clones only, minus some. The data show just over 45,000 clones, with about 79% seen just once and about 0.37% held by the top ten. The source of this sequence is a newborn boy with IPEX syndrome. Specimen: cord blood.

The CDR3 DNA is TGTGCCAGCAGTTACTCAGGACTGAACACTGAAGCTTTCTTT. Its translation is CASSYSGLNTEAFF. This sequence joins TRBV6-5 and TRBJ1-1, with D hard to call. Germline CDR1 and CDR2: MNHEY and SVGAGI. Trimming pared 0 bases from V and 0 bases from J, leaving 5 bases between. The CDR3 covers 14 residues.